Listed below are T cell receptor beta chains from one sample, sequenced in a study of OX40 agonist ivuxolimab in advanced cancers. Profiled with immunoSEQ multiplex PCR; TCRdb holds only in-frame clones, not every one. This table holds about 54,000 clones, just under 85% found once. The source was CD4+ or CD8+ T cells sorted from blood, collected in a trial of the OX40 agonist ivuxolimab. The receptors originated from an adult with an advanced solid tumor such as melanoma, head and neck, liver or kidney cancer. Both conserved end residues are part of each CDR3. A D gene is named only where the DNA matches it firmly. Clone size is given for some rows only: seen once, a few or many times, or a class if the clone is expanded.

size,D,V,J,DNA,CDR3
NA,NA,TRBV7-9,TRBJ1-5,TGTGCCAGCAGCCCGGGAGACAGGTCAGGACAGCCCCAGCATTTT,CASSPGDRSGQPQHF
once,TRBD1,TRBV28,TRBJ1-5,TGTGCCAGCAGAGCACCGGGACAGGGGAGTCAGCCCCAGCATTTT,CASRAPGQGSQPQHF
NA,NA,TRBV5-1,TRBJ2-3,TGCGCCAGCAGCTTGGAACTCCAAGGAGGTGTCACAGATACGCAGTATTTT,CASSLELQGGVTDTQYF
few,NA,TRBV11-2,TRBJ1-2,TGTGCCAGCAGCGGTACCCGGGGGAGACGGTATGGCTACACCTTC,CASSGTRGRRYGYTF
NA,NA,TRBV5-1,TRBJ1-1,TGCGCCAGCAGCTCCGAGACCCGACGTATGAACACTGAAGCTTTCTTT,CASSSETRRMNTEAFF
NA,TRBD1,TRBV6-6,TRBJ1-1,TGTGCCAGCAGTTCCCCGGGGACAGTTAGCACTGAAGCTTTCTTT,CASSSPGTVSTEAFF
NA,TRBD1,TRBV30,TRBJ2-7,TGTGCCTGGCGACCGACAGGGGGCTCCTACGAGCAGTACTTC,CAWRPTGGSYEQYF
medium-sized,TRBD1,TRBV7-8,TRBJ1-1,TGTGCCAGCAGACTTACATGGACAGGGAATGAAGCTTTCTTT,CASRLTWTGNEAFF
NA,NA,TRBV29-1,TRBJ2-1,TGCAGCGTTGGTCTCCGCAGGTACGATGAGCAGTTCTTC,CSVGLRRYDEQFF
NA,TRBD2,TRBV2,TRBJ2-1,TGTGCCAGCAGCGATCGGATGACTAGCGCAGCCTATAAATCCTACAATGAGCAGTTCTTC,CASSDRMTSAAYKSYNEQFF
few,NA,TRBV5-6,TRBJ1-1,TGTGCCAGCAGCTTAGTCTTGGGGACTGAAGCTTTCTTT,CASSLVLGTEAFF
NA,NA,TRBV15,TRBJ1-3,TGTGCCACCAGCTTAGATTCTGGAAACACCATATATTTT,CATSLDSGNTIYF
NA,NA,TRBV4-3,TRBJ2-7,TGCGCCAGCAGCCAAGATCAGGTACACCTCTACGAGCAGTACTTC,CASSQDQVHLYEQYF
NA,NA,TRBV2,TRBJ1-5,TGTGCCAGCAGTGACAAAACCCAAGGCAATCAGCCCCAGCATTTT,CASSDKTQGNQPQHF
NA,TRBD2,TRBV7-2,TRBJ2-6,TGTGCCAGCAGCGGGAGTAGCGGGCCCTCTGGGGCCAACGTCCTGACTTTC,CASSGSSGPSGANVLTF
NA,NA,TRBV7-8,TRBJ2-7,TGTGCCAGCAGCGCCGCCGGGACTGGGAGTTACGAGCAGTACTTC,CASSAAGTGSYEQYF
NA,NA,TRBV14,TRBJ1-2,TGTGCCAGCAGCCAGGGGGGGAAGGCTGTATCCGGCTACACCTTC,CASSQGGKAVSGYTF
few,NA,TRBV18,TRBJ2-7,TGTGCCAGCTCAACCGGTTACGAGCAGTACTTC,CASSTGYEQYF
NA,NA,TRBV4-3,TRBJ1-1,TGCGCCAGCAGCCAAGATAACGGGGGTGACACTGAAGCTTTCTTT,CASSQDNGGDTEAFF
NA,NA,TRBV30,TRBJ2-5,TGTGCCCTCGATACAGGGATAAGGTACCAAGAGACCCAGTACTTC,CALDTGIRYQETQYF
NA,TRBD1,TRBV11-2,TRBJ2-7,TGTGCCAGCAGCCCGGGGACAGGGGGCTACGAGCAGTACTTC,CASSPGTGGYEQYF
NA,NA,TRBV6-1,TRBJ2-7,TGTGCCCTGATGCGGGGCGAGCAGTACTTC,CALMRGEQYF
NA,NA,TRBV28,TRBJ2-7,TGTGCCAGCAGTCGGACTTTCTACGAGCAGTACTTC,CASSRTFYEQYF
few,NA,TRBV20-1,TRBJ2-1,TGCAGTGCTAGTTCGGACATAGGGTTCTTC,CSASSDIGFF
few,NA,TRBV5-1,TRBJ2-7,TGCGCCAGCAGCTTGGTGGCTAGCCGCCACTTCTTAGACTACGAGCAGTACTTC,CASSLVASRHFLDYEQYF
NA,TRBD1,TRBV11-2,TRBJ1-1,TGTGCCAGCAGGCCTACCCGACAGGGAGGGAACACTGAAGCTTTCTTT,CASRPTRQGGNTEAFF
NA,NA,TRBV10-2,TRBJ1-3,TGCGCCAGCAGTGAGTCGGCGAGGCAGGCCTCTGGAAACACCATATATTTT,CASSESARQASGNTIYF
few,NA,TRBV6-4,TRBJ2-7,TGTGCCAGCCTTTCGGCCCAGTCTCCTACATCCTACGAGCAGTACTTC,CASLSAQSPTSYEQYF
NA,NA,TRBV4-3,TRBJ1-1,TGCGAAAAACTGGAAGCTTTCTTT,CEKLEAFF
once,NA,TRBV5-4,TRBJ1-5,TGTGCCAGCACCAACTATGTGGAGGGTCAGATTAATAGCAATCAGCCCCAGCATTTT,CASTNYVEGQINSNQPQHF